What follows is one T cell receptor (beta chain) and its context. Its antigen is undetermined. The data derive from a study of T cells after yellow fever vaccination. Whole-study context: Preparing low-cell-number fractions relied on SMART-Seq v4 Ultra Low Input.

Study-level findings and limits: Abundant clonotypes from the bulk population could have been carried over as contaminants into FACS-sorted repertoires.

Universal primer sites and UMIs were introduced during 5'RACE template-switching synthesis of TCR cDNA. One entry per CDR3 protein, called by TCRdb with MiXCR from the 5' RACE reads. Of around 330,000 distinct CDR3 sequences in the sample, around 3.9% were seen once. Trimming removed 9 bases from V and 5 bases from J, with 17 bases in between. This CDR3 spans 14 amino acids. CDR1 and CDR2 from the germline V gene are SNHLY and FYNNEI. The input for sequencing was PBMCs, taken on the day of the yellow fever booster vaccination. The origin of this receptor is a man aged 18 to 29 who received the YFV17D yellow fever vaccine. The chain combines TRBV2 with TRBJ2-1, with TRBD1 as a possible D gene (5 bases). The CDR3, as DNA: TGTGCCAGTCCAAGGACACGGAGAGACAATGAGCAGTTCTTC. Encoded protein: CASPRTRRDNEQFF.